This TCR beta chain was obtained from a study of control samples from healthy donors and cancer patients. Method: immunoSEQ multiplex PCR; TCRdb's copy keeps in-frame clones and lacks some. The sample has roughly 59,000 clones; 92% are singletons. This clonotype was sampled from a man aged 35 to 55 with colorectal cancer. What was sequenced was PBMCs.

For the CDR3, the DNA is TGTGCCAGCAGCGTAGGGACAGGTAATCAGCCCCAGCATTTT. Its translation is CASSVGTGNQPQHF. This sequence joins TRBV9 and TRBJ1-5; 7 nucleotides match TRBD1. Germline loops: CDR1 SGDLS, CDR2 YYNGEE. This CDR3 is built from 14 residues. Germline trimming cut 0 bases from V and 4 bases from J; bases unmatched to any gene: 1. The full variable domain, completed using reference TRBV9 and TRBJ1-5, is DSGVTQTPKHLITATGQRVTLRCSPRSGDLSVYWYQQSLDQGLQFLIQYYNGEERAKGNILERFSAQQFPDLHSELNLSSLELGDSALYFCASSVGTGNQPQHFGDGTRLSIL.